The 16 T cell receptor beta chains below all came from one sample that was sequenced in a study of Graves' ophthalmopathy and Graves' hyperthyroidism. CDR3 regions of TCR beta were amplified from RNA transcripts. First-round RT-PCR used HTBI primers; second-round multiplex PCR followed. One entry per CDR3 protein results from TCRdb running MiXCR on the multiplex PCR reads. This table holds about 240,000 distinct CDR3 sequences, approximately 42% found once. The sequenced sample was peripheral blood. All receptors derive from an adult man with Graves' ophthalmopathy.

The chain couples TRBV7-2 to TRBJ2-7, with 7 bases matching TRBD1. This CDR3 comprises 16 residues. V was pared by 7 bases and J by 2 bases, with 14 bases of the junction left unmatched. Per germline, CDR1 SGHTA and CDR2 FQGNSA. Written as DNA, the CDR3 is TGTGCCAGCACCCTCCGTTCCGGGACAGAGACCTACGAGCAGTACTTC. As protein: CASTLRSGTETYEQYF.

This sequence joins TRBV2 and TRBJ2-2; 7 bases match TRBD2. V dropped 6 bases and J dropped 3; count of bases not matched to a gene: 13. Germline CDR1 is SNHLY and CDR2 is FYNNEI. The CDR3 runs 17 residues. This chain's CDR3 is CASSQVGLDRYTGELFF. Written as DNA, the CDR3 is TGTGCCAGCAGCCAAGTCGGACTAGATCGGTACACCGGGGAGCTGTTTTTT. The complete variable domain, with remaining parts taken from reference TRBV2 and TRBJ2-2, reads EPEVTQTPSHQVTQMGQEVILRCVPISNHLYFYWYRQILGQKVEFLVSFYNNEISEKSEIFDDQFSVERPDGSNFTLKIRSTKLEDSAMYFCASSQVGLDRYTGELFFGEGSRLTVL.

The sample holds a few counts of this clonotype. This chain connects TRBV24-1 to TRBJ2-2; D ambiguous. V was pared by 6 bases and J by 5 bases, with 15 bases between. The CDR3 has 15 residues. Germline CDR1 is KGHDR and CDR2 is SFDVKD. The DNA for the CDR3 is TGTGCCACCAGTTTGGGCCACAGTGGGACCGGGGAGCTGTTTTTT. It encodes CATSLGHSGTGELFF.

This clonotype has just a few counts. The J gene is TRBJ1-1, the V gene TRBV20-1; 8 nucleotides agree with TRBD1. The CDR3 is made up of 11 amino acids. Germline trimming cut 5 bases from V and 7 bases from J; bases unmatched to any gene: 3. From germline, CDR1 is DFQATT and CDR2 SNEGSKA (reference sequence). The CDR3 is CSAGDRSEAFF. The DNA of the CDR3 is TGCAGTGCTGGGGACAGGAGTGAAGCTTTCTTT.

This sequence joins TRBV7-9 and TRBJ1-1; D might be TRBD1 (6 bases). This CDR3 has 12 residues. The V end was cut by 1 base, the J end by 14 bases, with 14 bases between. The germline V gene has CDR1 SEHNR and CDR2 FQNEAQ (reference sequence). The chain's CDR3 is CASSLVVTGEFF. CDR3 DNA sequence: TGTGCCAGCAGCTTAGTAGTGACAGGAGAGTTCTTT.

V and J are TRBV10-3 and TRBJ2-7, with 10 bases matching TRBD1. Germline values: CDR1 ENHRY, CDR2 SYGVKD. J was trimmed by 0 bases and V by 10 bases; bases with no gene match: 9. The CDR3 length is 15 residues. The CDR3 reads CASSHGQGDSYEQYF. CDR3 DNA sequence: TGTGCCAGCAGCCACGGACAGGGGGACTCCTACGAGCAGTACTTC.

This clonotype was detected once. J is TRBJ2-7 and V is TRBV7-2; D is possibly TRBD1 (7 bases). Germline V gene lookup returns CDR1 SGHTA and CDR2 FQGNSA. CDR3 length equals 14 residues. The germline V and J ends were trimmed by 7 bases and 7 bases, with 20 bases remaining between them. The CDR3 here is CASTRGEDNNEQYF. Written as DNA, the CDR3 is TGTGCCAGCACCAGGGGGGAGGACAACAATGAGCAGTACTTC.

This clonotype was seen repeatedly, ten times or more. The chain employs TRBV29-1 and TRBJ2-7; 8 positions agree with TRBD1. Germline V gene lookup returns CDR1 SQVTM and CDR2 ANQGSEA. Germline trimming cut 6 bases from V and 3 bases from J; bases unmatched to any gene: 7. The CDR3 consists of 13 residues. The CDR3 loop is CSVEAGTGYEQYF. DNA of the CDR3: TGCAGCGTAGAGGCCGGGACAGGCTACGAGCAGTACTTC.

The chain couples TRBV6-2 or TRBV6-3 to TRBJ2-7, with TRBD2 matching 15 bases. CDR1 and CDR2 (germline): MNHEY, SVGEGT. The CDR3 has 18 amino acids. Unmatched junction bases numbered 9, after V lost 4 bases and J lost 2 bases. In DNA, the CDR3 is TGTGCCAGCAGTTCCGACGGGACTAGCGGGGGGCGGCCCTACGAGCAGTACTTC. Its protein product is CASSSDGTSGGRPYEQYF.

This sequence joins TRBV7-2 and TRBJ2-7; D uncertain. Germline values: CDR1 SGHTA, CDR2 FQGNSA. Trimming removed 5 bases from V and 1 base from J, with 9 bases in between. This CDR3 region has 13 residues. The CDR3 region has the DNA TGTGCCAGCAGCCAAGGGAATTCCTACGAGCAGTACTTC. It translates to CASSQGNSYEQYF.

The chain has TRBV4-3 and TRBJ1-4, with a possible D match to TRBD1 (6 bases). Germline values: CDR1 LGHNA, CDR2 YSLEER. V lost 1 base and J lost 7, with 13 bases in between. The CDR3 has 15 amino acids. The CDR3 DNA sequence: TGCGCCAGCAGCCAAGGGCAGGGGTTGATTGAAAAACTGTTTTTT. This encodes CASSQGQGLIEKLFF.

This chain connects TRBV10-3 to TRBJ2-7; possible D gene TRBD2, 5 bases. The CDR3 runs to 11 residues. V lost 11 bases and J lost 3, with 11 bases in between. Per germline, CDR1 ENHRY and CDR2 SYGVKD. The CDR3 DNA reads TGTGCCGCGGGTTGGGACTACGAGCAGTACTTC. This encodes CAAGWDYEQYF.

This rearrangement joins TRBV20-1 to TRBJ2-7, with 15 positions matching TRBD2. The CDR3 has 15 amino acids. After removal of 4 bases from V and 7 bases from J, the junction contained 8 bases not matched to a gene. Germline V gene data show CDR1 as DFQATT and CDR2 as SNEGSKA (reference sequence). CDR3 DNA sequence: TGCAGTGCTACCGGACTAGCGGGGGGGCCGGGGGAGCAGTACTTC. Translating it yields CSATGLAGGPGEQYF.

This chain links TRBV2 with TRBJ1-1; 10 bases agree with TRBD1. Germline V gene data show CDR1 as SNHLY and CDR2 as FYNNEI. Trimming took 6 bases from V and 3 from J; bases not matched to a gene: 10. The CDR3 totals 16 residues. The CDR3 region has the DNA TGTGCCAGCAGATACAAATGGACAGGGGGTGACACTGAAGCTTTCTTT. Amino acids: CASRYKWTGGDTEAFF. Based on the CDR3 plus reference TRBV2 and TRBJ1-1, the full variable domain is EPEVTQTPSHQVTQMGQEVILRCVPISNHLYFYWYRQILGQKVEFLVSFYNNEISEKSEIFDDQFSVERPDGSNFTLKIRSTKLEDSAMYFCASRYKWTGGDTEAFFGQGTRLTVV.

This clonotype has a handful of counts. The rearrangement joins TRBV10-3 to TRBJ1-5, with TRBD1 matching over 10 bases. This CDR3 has 17 residues. V was pared by 6 bases and J by 5 bases, with 13 bases of the junction left unmatched. Germline V gene sequence: CDR1 ENHRY, CDR2 SYGVKD. CDR3 protein: CAISSGGPGQGYQPQHF. DNA for the CDR3: TGTGCCATCAGCTCAGGGGGGCCGGGACAGGGGTATCAGCCCCAGCATTTT.

This rearrangement joins TRBV5-1 to TRBJ2-2; possible D gene TRBD1, 6 bases. Trimming left V 1 base short and J 3 bases short, with 10 bases between. From germline, CDR1 is SGHRS and CDR2 YFSETQ. The CDR3 has 15 amino acids. The CDR3 protein is CASSLQQGYTGELFF. CDR3 nucleotides: TGCGCCAGCAGCTTGCAACAGGGATACACCGGGGAGCTGTTTTTT.